This is a list of T cell receptor beta chains from one sample in a study of control samples from healthy donors and cancer patients. Libraries were prepared by immunoSEQ multiplex PCR; TCRdb keeps only in-frame clonotypes and omits some of them. Seen here are 75,000 to 90,000 clones, about 89% observed once, and the top ten hold around 20%. Sequencing input: blood. These receptor sequences come from a man aged 30-40 years in good health. CDR3s leave out the opening cysteine and the closing phenylalanine or tryptophan.

CDR3,J,V
ASSKRAQSGANVLT,TRBJ2-6,TRBV14
SVLTETYNEQF,TRBJ2-1,TRBV29-1
ASITGRDTEAF,TRBJ1-1,TRBV18
ASSPRLAGGTGANVLT,TRBJ2-6,TRBV4-1
ASSLKVGYNEQF,TRBJ2-1,TRBV11-3
ASSQWTGSPNTEAF,TRBJ1-1,TRBV5-1
SVEGGGANYGYT,TRBJ1-2,TRBV29-1
ASSYSMVGVWTEAF,TRBJ1-1,TRBV6-5
TNTKSARADTQY,TRBJ2-3,TRBV1
ASSPKPRTAINYGYT,TRBJ1-2,TRBV23-1
ASSSGLAGGRTDTQY,TRBJ2-3,TRBV5-4
ATSAGPPDLGNTIY,TRBJ1-3,TRBV15
ASSVPGQGARAYEQY,TRBJ2-7,TRBV5-4
ASSYSPGPDTQY,TRBJ2-3,TRBV6-5
ASSPDSSYNSPLH,TRBJ1-6,TRBV5-4
ASSVNPSRVTDTQY,TRBJ2-3,TRBV9
ASRPAGIQNQPQH,TRBJ1-5,TRBV6-5
ASSRGLAGAGSTDTQY,TRBJ2-3,TRBV7-7
AGKSRETGELF,TRBJ2-2,TRBV2
ASSLGDQETQY,TRBJ2-5,TRBV5-1
ASSLGRDYEQY,TRBJ2-7,TRBV12-3/TRBV12-4
ASSPRGTSGYNEQF,TRBJ2-1,TRBV13
ASSEGQGGLAQY,TRBJ2-5,TRBV2
ASSNGQFDADTQY,TRBJ2-3,TRBV19
ASSSDSTEAF,TRBJ1-1,TRBV18
ASSGDRGPYEQY,TRBJ2-7,TRBV6-2/TRBV6-3
SAGQGSNEQY,TRBJ2-7,TRBV29-1
ATSGQGLYGYT,TRBJ1-2,TRBV24-1
AISRNYEQC,TRBJ2-7,TRBV10-3
ASSQGAGTEAF,TRBJ1-1,TRBV14
ASRDRGEETQY,TRBJ2-5,TRBV5-1
ASSQGQGTNEKLF,TRBJ1-4,TRBV4-1
ASSQEHELF,TRBJ2-2,TRBV4-1
ASRPNNQPQH,TRBJ1-5,TRBV6-5
ASSLLNRGGYGYT,TRBJ1-2,TRBV5-1
ASSLGDRGKAFIMNTEAF,TRBJ1-1,TRBV5-1
ASSQDKQAVAKNIQY,TRBJ2-4,TRBV4-1
ASSSDTGGPTGELF,TRBJ2-2,TRBV5-1
ASSADRRRVETQY,TRBJ2-5,TRBV7-2
ASSFSSVANYGYT,TRBJ1-2,TRBV19
ATSDLTGISGELF,TRBJ2-2,TRBV24-1
ARRQGGPPTDTQY,TRBJ2-3,TRBV6-4
ASSLGRDSQETQY,TRBJ2-5,TRBV11-3
ASSSRTGGNTEAF,TRBJ1-1,TRBV2
ASSVHGGSADEQF,TRBJ2-1,TRBV7-9
ASSPRSGNYNEQF,TRBJ2-1,TRBV5-4
ASSENGLAGGTDQETQY,TRBJ2-5,TRBV6-1
ASSSGSLGDTQY,TRBJ2-3,TRBV11-1
ASRLASSDTQY,TRBJ2-3,TRBV6-4
ASSRGGREAF,TRBJ1-1,TRBV7-3
ASSLGQLNNEQF,TRBJ2-1,TRBV7-9
ASSSQGSYGYT,TRBJ1-2,TRBV5-1
ASTEAGDTQY,TRBJ2-3,TRBV7-9
ASSQVSGGRSSYNSPLH,TRBJ1-6,TRBV4-2
ASSLGDRLGAF,TRBJ1-1,TRBV7-9